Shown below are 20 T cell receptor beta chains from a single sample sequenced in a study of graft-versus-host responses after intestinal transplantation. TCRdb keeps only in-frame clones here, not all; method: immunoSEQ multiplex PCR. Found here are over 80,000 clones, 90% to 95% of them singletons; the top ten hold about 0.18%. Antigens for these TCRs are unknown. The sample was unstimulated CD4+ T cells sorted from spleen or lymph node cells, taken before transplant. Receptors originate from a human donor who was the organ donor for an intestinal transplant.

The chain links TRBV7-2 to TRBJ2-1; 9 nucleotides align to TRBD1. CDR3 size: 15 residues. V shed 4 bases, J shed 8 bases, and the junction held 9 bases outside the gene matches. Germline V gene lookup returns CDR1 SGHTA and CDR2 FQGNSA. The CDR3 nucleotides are TGTGCCAGCAGCTCTTACAGGGGGCTAGGTGATGAGCAGTTCTTC. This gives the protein CASSSYRGLGDEQFF.

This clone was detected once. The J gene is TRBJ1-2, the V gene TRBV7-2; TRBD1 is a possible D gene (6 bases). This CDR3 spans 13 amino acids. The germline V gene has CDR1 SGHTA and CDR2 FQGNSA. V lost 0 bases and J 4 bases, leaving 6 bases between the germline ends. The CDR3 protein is CASSLAGGYGYTF. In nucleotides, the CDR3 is TGTGCCAGCAGCTTAGCAGGGGGCTATGGCTACACCTTC.

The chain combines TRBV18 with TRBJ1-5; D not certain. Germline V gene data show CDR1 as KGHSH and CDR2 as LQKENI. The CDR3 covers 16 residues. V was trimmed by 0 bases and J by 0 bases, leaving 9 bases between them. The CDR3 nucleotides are TGTGCCAGCTCACCACCGGGCGGGTCTAGCAATCAGCCCCAGCATTTT. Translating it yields CASSPPGGSSNQPQHF.

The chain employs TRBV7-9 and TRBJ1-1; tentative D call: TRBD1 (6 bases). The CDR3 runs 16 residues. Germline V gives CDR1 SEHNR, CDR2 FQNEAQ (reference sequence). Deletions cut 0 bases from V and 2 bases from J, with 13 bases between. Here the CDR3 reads CASSLAGGGVNTEAFF. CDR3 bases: TGTGCCAGCAGCTTAGCGGGGGGGGGCGTAAACACTGAAGCTTTCTTT. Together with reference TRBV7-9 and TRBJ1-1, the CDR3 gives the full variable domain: DTGVSQNPRHKITKRGQNVTFRCDPISEHNRLYWYRQTLGQGPEFLTYFQNEAQLEKSRLLSDRFSAERPKGSFSTLEIQRTEQGDSAMYLCASSLAGGGVNTEAFFGQGTRLTVV.

In DNA form, the CDR3 reads TGTGCCAGCAAAGGCCCGGCTCCGGGGACCCAGTACTTC. It translates to CASKGPAPGTQYF. V is TRBV2 and J is TRBJ2-5; D is unclear. V was shortened by 7 bases and J by 7 bases, with 16 bases between the two germline ends. This CDR3 contains 13 residues. Germline values: CDR1 SNHLY, CDR2 FYNNEI.

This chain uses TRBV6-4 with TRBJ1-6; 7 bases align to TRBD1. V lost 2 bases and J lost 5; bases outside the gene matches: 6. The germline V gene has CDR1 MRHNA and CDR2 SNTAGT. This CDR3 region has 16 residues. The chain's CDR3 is CASSDPRTGNNSPLHF. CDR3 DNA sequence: TGTGCCAGCAGTGACCCACGGACAGGTAATAATTCACCCCTCCACTTT.

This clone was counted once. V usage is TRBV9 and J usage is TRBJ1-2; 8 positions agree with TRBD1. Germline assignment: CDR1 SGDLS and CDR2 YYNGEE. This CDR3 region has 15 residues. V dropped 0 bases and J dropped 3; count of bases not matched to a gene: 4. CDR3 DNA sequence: TGTGCCAGCAGCGTAGAGGGACAGGCCGACTATGGCTACACCTTC. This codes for CASSVEGQADYGYTF.

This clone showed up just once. The CDR3, as DNA: TGTGCCAGCAGCCAAGAAAGTCCGGGGTTCGGCTCCTATAATTCACCCCTCCACTTT. Translation gives CASSQESPGFGSYNSPLHF. The rearrangement uses TRBV4-2 and TRBJ1-6; no definite D call. The CDR3 totals 19 residues. V lost 0 bases to trimming and J lost 0 bases, with 15 bases between them. Germline V gene sequence: CDR1 LGHNA, CDR2 YNFKEQ.

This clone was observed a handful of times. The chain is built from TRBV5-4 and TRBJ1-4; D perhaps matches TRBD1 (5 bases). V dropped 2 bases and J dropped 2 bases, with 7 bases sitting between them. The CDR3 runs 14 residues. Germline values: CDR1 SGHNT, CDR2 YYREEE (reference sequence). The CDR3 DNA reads TGTGCCAGCAGCTTCCGGGGGACTAATGAAAAACTGTTTTTT. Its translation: CASSFRGTNEKLFF.

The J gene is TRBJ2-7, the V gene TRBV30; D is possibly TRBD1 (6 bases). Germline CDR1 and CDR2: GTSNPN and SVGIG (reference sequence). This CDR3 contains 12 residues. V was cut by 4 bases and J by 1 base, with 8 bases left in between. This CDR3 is CAWKQGSYEQYF. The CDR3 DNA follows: TGTGCCTGGAAACAGGGTTCCTACGAGCAGTACTTC.

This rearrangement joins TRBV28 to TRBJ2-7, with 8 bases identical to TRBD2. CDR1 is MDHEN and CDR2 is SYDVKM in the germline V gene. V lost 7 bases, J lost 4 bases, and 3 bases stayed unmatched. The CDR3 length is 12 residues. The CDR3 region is CASKRGIYEQYF. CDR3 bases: TGTGCCAGCAAGCGGGGGATTTACGAGCAGTACTTC.

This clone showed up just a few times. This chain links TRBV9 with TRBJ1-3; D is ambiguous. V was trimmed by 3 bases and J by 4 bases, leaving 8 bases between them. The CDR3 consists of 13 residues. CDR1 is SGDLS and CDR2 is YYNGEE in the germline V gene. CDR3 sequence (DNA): TGTGCCAGCAGCGCTTTATCCGGAAACACCATATATTTT. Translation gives CASSALSGNTIYF.

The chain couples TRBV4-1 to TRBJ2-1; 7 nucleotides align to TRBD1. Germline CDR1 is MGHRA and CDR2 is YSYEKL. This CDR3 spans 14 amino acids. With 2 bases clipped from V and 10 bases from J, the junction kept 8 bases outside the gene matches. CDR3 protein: CASSQTPQGTEQFF. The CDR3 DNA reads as TGCGCCAGCAGCCAAACCCCACAGGGGACCGAGCAGTTCTTC.

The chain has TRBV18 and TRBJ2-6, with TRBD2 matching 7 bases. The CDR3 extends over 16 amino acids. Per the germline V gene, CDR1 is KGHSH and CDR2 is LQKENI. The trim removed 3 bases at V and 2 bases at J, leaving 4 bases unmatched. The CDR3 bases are TGTGCCAGCTCACCTGAAGGGAGGGCTGGGGCCAACGTCCTGACTTTC. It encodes CASSPEGRAGANVLTF.

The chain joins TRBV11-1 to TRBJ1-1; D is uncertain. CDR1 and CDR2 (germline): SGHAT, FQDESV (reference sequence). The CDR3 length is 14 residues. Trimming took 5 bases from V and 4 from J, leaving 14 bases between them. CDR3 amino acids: CASSLSPLSTEAFF. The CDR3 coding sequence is TGTGCCAGCAGCCTATCCCCCCTGAGCACTGAAGCTTTCTTT.

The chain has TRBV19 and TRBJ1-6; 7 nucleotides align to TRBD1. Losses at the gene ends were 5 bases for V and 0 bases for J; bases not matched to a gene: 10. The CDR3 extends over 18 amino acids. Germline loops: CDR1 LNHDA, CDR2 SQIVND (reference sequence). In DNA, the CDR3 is TGTGCCAGTAGTGTACACAGGGGCGGTAGCTCCTATAATTCACCCCTCCACTTT. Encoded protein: CASSVHRGGSSYNSPLHF.

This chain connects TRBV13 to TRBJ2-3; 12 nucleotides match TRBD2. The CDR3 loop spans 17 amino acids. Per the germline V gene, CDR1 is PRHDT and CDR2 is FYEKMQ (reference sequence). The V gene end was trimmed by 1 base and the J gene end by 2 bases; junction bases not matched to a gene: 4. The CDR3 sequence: CASSLDLAGGNTDTQYF. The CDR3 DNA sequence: TGTGCCAGCAGCTTAGACCTAGCGGGGGGGAACACAGATACGCAGTATTTT.

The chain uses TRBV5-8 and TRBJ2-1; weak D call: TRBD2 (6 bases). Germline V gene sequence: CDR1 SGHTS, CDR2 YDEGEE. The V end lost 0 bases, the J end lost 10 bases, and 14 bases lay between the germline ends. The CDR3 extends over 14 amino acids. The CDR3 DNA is TGTGCCAGCAGCTTGGTGCTAGCGTGGGACGAGCAGTTCTTC. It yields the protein CASSLVLAWDEQFF.

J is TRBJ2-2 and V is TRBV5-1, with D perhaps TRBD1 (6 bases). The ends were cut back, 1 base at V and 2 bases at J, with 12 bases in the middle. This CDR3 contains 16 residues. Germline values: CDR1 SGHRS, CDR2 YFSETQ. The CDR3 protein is CASSLISGANTGELFF. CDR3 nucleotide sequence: TGCGCCAGCAGCTTGATTTCAGGGGCTAACACCGGGGAGCTGTTTTTT.

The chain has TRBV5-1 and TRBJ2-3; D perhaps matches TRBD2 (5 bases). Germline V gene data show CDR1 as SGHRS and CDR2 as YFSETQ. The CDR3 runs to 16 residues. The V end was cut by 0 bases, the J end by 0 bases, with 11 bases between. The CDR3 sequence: CASSLVPGISTDTQYF. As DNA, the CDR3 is TGCGCCAGCAGCTTGGTGCCGGGAATTAGCACAGATACGCAGTATTTT.